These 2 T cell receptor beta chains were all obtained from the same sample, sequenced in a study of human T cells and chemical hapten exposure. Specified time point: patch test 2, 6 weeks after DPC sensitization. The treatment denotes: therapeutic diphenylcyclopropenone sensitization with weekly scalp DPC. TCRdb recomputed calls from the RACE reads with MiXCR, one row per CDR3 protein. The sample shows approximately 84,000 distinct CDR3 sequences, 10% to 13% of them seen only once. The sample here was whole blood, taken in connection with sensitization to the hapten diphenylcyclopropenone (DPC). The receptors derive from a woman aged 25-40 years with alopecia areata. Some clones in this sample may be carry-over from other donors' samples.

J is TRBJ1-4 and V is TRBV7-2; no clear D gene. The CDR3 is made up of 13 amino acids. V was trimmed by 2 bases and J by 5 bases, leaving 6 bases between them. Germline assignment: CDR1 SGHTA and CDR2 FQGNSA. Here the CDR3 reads CASSLYSNEKLFF. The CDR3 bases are TGTGCCAGCAGCTTATATTCGAATGAAAAACTGTTTTTT.

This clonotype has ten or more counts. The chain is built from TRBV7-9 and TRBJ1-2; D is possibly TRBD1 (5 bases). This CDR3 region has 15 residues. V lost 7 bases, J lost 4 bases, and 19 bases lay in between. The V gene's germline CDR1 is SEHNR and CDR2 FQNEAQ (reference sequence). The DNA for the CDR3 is TGTGCCAGCACGATCATCCCGGGGCAAGGCTATGGCTACACCTTC. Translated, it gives CASTIIPGQGYGYTF.